This T cell receptor beta chain was observed in a study of tumor-infiltrating lymphocytes in localized non-small cell lung cancer. Study summary: From each patient, both tumor and uninvolved lung, non-adjacent to tumor, were sampled.

Looked up from germline, CDR1 is SGHKS and CDR2 is YYEKEE (reference sequence). Trimming removed 4 bases from V and 1 base from J; junction bases left unmatched: 7. This CDR3 region has 15 residues. Method: immunoSEQ multiplex PCR; TCRdb's copy keeps in-frame clones and lacks some. Seen here are some 7,100 clones, 75% to 85% observed once, and the top ten hold about 15%. This clone was counted a few times. Its antigen is undetermined. The study's findings and limits: Different pieces of the same tissue were used for each assay. TCR sequencing covered a subset of patients with enough tissue.

The chain couples TRBV5-5 to TRBJ2-5; 7 nucleotides match TRBD2. This TCR derives from a human donor with non-small cell lung cancer. The source material was uninvolved lung tissue not adjacent to the tumor. The CDR3 region is CASSPSPGGQETQYF. CDR3 sequence (DNA): TGTGCCAGCAGCCCCAGTCCGGGGGGCCAAGAGACCCAGTACTTC.